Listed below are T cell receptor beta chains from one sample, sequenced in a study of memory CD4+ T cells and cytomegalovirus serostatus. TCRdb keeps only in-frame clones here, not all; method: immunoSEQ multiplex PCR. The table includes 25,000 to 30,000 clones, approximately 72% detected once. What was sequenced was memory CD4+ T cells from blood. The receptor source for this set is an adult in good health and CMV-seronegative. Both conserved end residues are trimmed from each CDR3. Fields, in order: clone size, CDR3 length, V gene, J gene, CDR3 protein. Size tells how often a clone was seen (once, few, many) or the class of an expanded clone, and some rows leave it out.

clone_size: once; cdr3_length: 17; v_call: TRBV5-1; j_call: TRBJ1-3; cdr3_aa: ASSLADSGGSLSGNTIY
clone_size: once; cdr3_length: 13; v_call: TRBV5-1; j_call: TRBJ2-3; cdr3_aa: ASSLARRNTDTQY
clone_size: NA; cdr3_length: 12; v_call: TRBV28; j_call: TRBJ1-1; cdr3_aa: ASSLQAPGAEAF
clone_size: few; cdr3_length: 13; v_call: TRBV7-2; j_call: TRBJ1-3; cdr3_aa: ASGPDGSSGNTIY
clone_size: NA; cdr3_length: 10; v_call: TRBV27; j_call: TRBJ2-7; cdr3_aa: ASRDSSYEQY
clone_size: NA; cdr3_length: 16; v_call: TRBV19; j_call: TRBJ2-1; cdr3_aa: ASSMRPGSSGVDNEQF
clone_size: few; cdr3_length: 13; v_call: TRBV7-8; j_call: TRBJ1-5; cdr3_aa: ASSLGEISNQPQH
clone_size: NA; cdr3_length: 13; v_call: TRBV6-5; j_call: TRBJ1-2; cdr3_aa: ASSPLAQSNYGYT
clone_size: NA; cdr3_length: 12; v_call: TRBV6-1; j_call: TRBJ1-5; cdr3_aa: ASSPTGPDQPQH
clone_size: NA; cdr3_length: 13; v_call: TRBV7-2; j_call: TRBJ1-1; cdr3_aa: ASSGTGRMNTEAF